This T cell receptor beta chain was documented in a study of blood T cell repertoires in COVID-19. On the study more broadly: Samples taken during acute and convalescent COVID-19 were collected in the United States, Italy and Spain.

The assay was immunoSEQ multiplex PCR, and TCRdb's table has in-frame clones only and misses some. The sample records fewer than 300,000 clones, roughly 84% being singletons. This TCR derives from a human donor with COVID-19, enrolled during active disease. The donor label of this sample is uncertain. The sequencing input was peripheral blood.

The DNA of the CDR3 is TGTGCCACCAGCTCCCCGAACGGGGGAGGACTAGGCGGCTACACCTTC. It codes for CATSSPNGGGLGGYTF. The chain is built from TRBV15 and TRBJ1-2; D might be TRBD1 (5 bases). Germline lookup yields CDR1 LNHNV and CDR2 YYDKDF (reference sequence). This CDR3 is 16 amino acids long. V was cut by 5 bases and J by 8 bases, with 24 bases left in between.